The 20 T cell receptor beta chains below all came from one sample that was sequenced in a study of read filtering for tumor transcriptome and immune sequencing. From 400 to 450 ng of RNA, a library with molecular barcoded alpha/delta and beta/gamma adaptors was made. From the reads, TCRdb called clonotypes with MiXCR, one entry per CDR3 protein. The sample lists roughly 82,000 distinct CDR3 sequences; 9% to 15% were seen once. Sequenced material: a population of CD138-negative cells sorted from bone marrow. The receptors stem from a donor over 35 with multiple myeloma.

This clonotype has a count of ten or more. The rearrangement uses TRBV6-6 and TRBJ2-7; tentative D call: TRBD2 (6 bases). Germline-derived CDR1 and CDR2 are MNHNY and SVGAGI (reference sequence). The V end was cut by 2 bases, the J end by 0 bases, with 23 bases between. The CDR3 has 19 residues. CDR3 DNA sequence: TGTGCCAGCAGTTACGGGAGGCCACGGGATAGAGGGACCTCCTACGAGCAGTACTTC. Translation gives CASSYGRPRDRGTSYEQYF.

This clonotype was recorded at least ten times. The chain links TRBV7-9 to TRBJ2-7; TRBD1 or TRBD2 may be the D gene (5 bases each). The germline V gene has CDR1 SEHNR and CDR2 FQNEAQ (reference sequence). V dropped 4 bases and J dropped 2 bases, with 12 bases sitting between them. The CDR3 has 14 residues. The CDR3 sequence is CASSSRDGTYEQYF. Here the CDR3 DNA reads TGTGCCAGCAGCTCCCGGGACGGCACCTACGAGCAGTACTTC.

A note on this clonotype: One base away lies a much larger clone, so this may be a sequencing read error. The chain combines TRBV12-3 or TRBV12-4 with TRBJ1-2, with 7 bases that match TRBD1. CDR3 size: 15 residues. The CDR3, as DNA: TGTGCCAGCCGTTTCGAGGGACTCAGGGGGTATGGCTACACCTTC. This codes for CASRFEGLRGYGYTF.

There are many counts of this clonotype. The V and J genes are TRBV6-6 and TRBJ2-7; 8 bases agree with TRBD2. The length of the CDR3 is 14 residues. The germline CDR1 and CDR2 sequences are MNHNY and SVGAGI (reference sequence). V shed 5 bases, J shed 6 bases, and the junction held 9 bases outside the gene matches. CDR3 sequence: CASSLTSGLGEQYF. Here the CDR3 DNA reads TGTGCCAGCAGTCTAACTAGCGGATTAGGCGAGCAGTACTTC.

Notes on this clonotype: A much larger clone is a single base away; this may be a read error. The gene calls are TRBV24-1 and TRBJ1-3; D might be TRBD1 (5 bases). CDR1 and CDR2 (germline): KGHDR, SFDVKD. The CDR3 has 11 residues. CDR3 in DNA: TGTGCCACCAGTGACGGGACGGCCGGGTTCTTT. Translating it yields CATSDGTAGFF.

This clonotype was picked up many times. The V and J genes are TRBV7-2 and TRBJ2-5, with unresolved D. Germline loops: CDR1 SGHTA, CDR2 FQGNSA. V was clipped by 5 bases and J by 3 bases, with 13 bases between them. The CDR3 runs to 14 residues. CDR3 sequence reads: CASSPRERKETQYF. The CDR3 bases are TGTGCCAGCAGCCCGCGAGAGAGAAAAGAGACCCAGTACTTC.

Many counts were recorded for this clonotype. The chain recombines TRBV5-5 with TRBJ2-5, with 14 bases identical to TRBD2. Germline V gene data show CDR1 as SGHKS and CDR2 as YYEKEE (reference sequence). This CDR3 comprises 17 residues. V lost 4 bases to trimming and J lost 4 bases; unmatched junction nucleotides: 9. The CDR3 region has the DNA TGTGCCAGCAGCGCGACTAGCGGGAGGGCCGCCGGAGAGACCCAGTACTTC. Translated, it gives CASSATSGRAAGETQYF.

This clonotype was recorded many times. V gene TRBV20-1 combines with J gene TRBJ2-5, with D possibly matching TRBD2 (5 bases). Germline lookup yields CDR1 DFQATT and CDR2 SNEGSKA (reference sequence). V lost 3 bases, J lost 5 bases, and 10 bases lay in between. The CDR3 sequence is 12 residues long. The CDR3 nucleotides are TGCAGTGCTAGGACGTCGGGGGAGACCCAGTACTTC. It yields the protein CSARTSGETQYF.

This clonotype was counted ten times or more. J is TRBJ2-2 and V is TRBV11-2; D ambiguous. CDR3 length: 16 residues. Germline CDR1 reads SGHAT; CDR2 reads FQNNGV. V lost 3 bases to trimming and J lost 0 bases, with 11 bases between them. CDR3 nucleotides: TGTGCCAGCAGCTTCGGCTCAGGCCCGAACACCGGGGAGCTGTTTTTT. This codes for CASSFGSGPNTGELFF.

The table lists this clonotype with many counts. The chain links TRBV7-2 to TRBJ1-3, with D possibly being TRBD1 (5 bases). The CDR3 is 14 amino acids. Germline-derived CDR1 and CDR2 are SGHTA and FQGNSA. V was shortened by 5 bases and J by 0 bases, with 8 bases between the two germline ends. CDR3 bases: TGTGCCAGCAGCCCCGGGACCTCTGGAAACACCATATATTTT. Translation gives CASSPGTSGNTIYF.

This clonotype appeared many times. CDR3 in amino acids: CASSLLGPLQGGEQFF. CDR3 in DNA: TGTGCCAGCAGTTTGTTGGGACCCTTACAGGGAGGTGAGCAGTTCTTC. The chain links TRBV12-3 or TRBV12-4 to TRBJ2-1; tentatively, D is TRBD1 or TRBD2 (6 bases each). This CDR3 has 16 residues. The V end lost 3 bases, the J end lost 9 bases, and 21 bases lay between the germline ends.

This clonotype was seen just once. One end of the junction varies from germline; a read error may be responsible. The chain links TRBV7-2 to TRBJ2-1, with 7 bases matching TRBD2. Germline lookup yields CDR1 SGHTA and CDR2 FQGNSA. The CDR3 is made up of 14 amino acids. The CDR3: CASSSGLGYNGQCF. As DNA, the CDR3 is TGTGCCAGCAGCTCCGGACTAGGCTACAATGGGCAGTGCTTC.

This clonotype has at least ten counts. The chain carries TRBV5-1 and TRBJ2-3, with TRBD2 as a possible D gene (6 bases). The CDR3 spans 14 residues. V was pared by 0 bases and J by 6 bases, with 11 bases between. The germline V gene has CDR1 SGHRS and CDR2 YFSETQ. The CDR3 DNA follows: TGCGCCAGCAGCTTGGCAGGCGGGACTGATACGCAGTATTTT. Translated, it gives CASSLAGGTDTQYF.

This clonotype was seen repeatedly, ten times or more. The chain combines TRBV29-1 with TRBJ2-1, with D perhaps TRBD2 (5 bases). V was pared by 6 bases and J by 2 bases, with 17 bases between. The CDR3 length is 15 residues. Germline assignment: CDR1 SQVTM and CDR2 ANQGSEA. CDR3 loop: CSVEGGLLAYNEQFF. The DNA for the CDR3 is TGCAGCGTCGAGGGTGGGCTTCTCGCCTACAATGAGCAGTTCTTC.

This clonotype was seen many times. This rearrangement joins TRBV20-1 to TRBJ2-2; 10 bases are shared with TRBD1. V lost 5 bases and J lost 1; bases outside the gene matches: 1. The germline CDR1 and CDR2 sequences are DFQATT and SNEGSKA (reference sequence). The CDR3 consists of 14 residues. The CDR3 DNA follows: TGCAGTGCTGGACAGGGGGGGAACACCGGGGAGCTGTTTTTT. Translated: CSAGQGGNTGELFF.

The table lists this clonotype with many counts. The V gene is TRBV7-9, the J gene TRBJ2-1; D uncertain. CDR1 is SEHNR, CDR2 FQNEAQ, per germline (reference sequence). Trimming left V 4 bases short and J 0 bases short, with 7 bases between. This CDR3 spans 14 amino acids. Here the CDR3 reads CASSWQSSYNEQFF. CDR3 sequence (DNA): TGTGCCAGCAGCTGGCAGAGCTCCTACAATGAGCAGTTCTTC.

Many counts were recorded for this clonotype. The CDR3 here is CASSIQGAGEKLFF. CDR3 DNA: TGCGCCAGCAGCATTCAGGGGGCGGGTGAAAAACTGTTTTTT. V gene TRBV5-1 combines with J gene TRBJ1-4, with 8 nucleotides matching TRBD1. V lost 4 bases and J lost 7; bases outside the gene matches: 6. CDR1 is SGHRS, CDR2 YFSETQ, per germline. The length of the CDR3 is 14 residues. The full variable domain, its missing parts supplied by reference TRBV5-1 and TRBJ1-4, is KAGVTQTPRYLIKTRGQQVTLSCSPISGHRSVSWYQQTPGQGLQFLFEYFSETQRNKGNFPGRFSGRQFSNSRSEMNVSTLELGDSALYLCASSIQGAGEKLFFGSGTQLSVL.

This clonotype has ten or more counts. V is TRBV10-3 and J is TRBJ2-1, with TRBD2 as a possible D gene (5 bases). Trimming removed 3 bases at V and 4 bases at J, with 10 bases between. The CDR3 loop spans 14 amino acids. Germline lookup yields CDR1 ENHRY and CDR2 SYGVKD. CDR3 DNA: TGTGCCATCAGTGATCTGGGGAGATACAATGAGCAGTTCTTC. Protein product: CAISDLGRYNEQFF.

This clonotype has a count of ten or more. The chain is built from TRBV7-9 and TRBJ2-1, with 11 bases that match TRBD1. J gave up 10 bases and V 2 bases, and 4 bases lay outside the gene matches. CDR1 and CDR2 from the germline V gene are SEHNR and FQNEAQ (reference sequence). The CDR3 has 14 residues. The CDR3 nucleotides read TGTGCCAGCAGCTTAATGGGACAGGGGGGCGAGCAGTTCTTC. It specifies CASSLMGQGGEQFF.

With respect to this clonotype: A much larger clonotype is one base distant, so this may be a read error. The V and J genes are TRBV6-6 and TRBJ2-3; D possibly corresponds to TRBD1 (6 bases). The germline gives CDR1 MNHNY, CDR2 SVGAGI (reference sequence). There are 16 residues in the CDR3. V dropped 0 bases and J dropped 4 bases, with 14 bases sitting between them. CDR3 region: CASSYSTTGRADTQYF. In nucleotides, the CDR3 is TGTGCCAGCAGTTACTCGACTACAGGGCGCGCAGATACGCAGTATTTT.